The sequence of this TCR beta chain was determined in a study of regulatory T cells in long-lasting Graves disease. As to time point: newly diagnosed GD, antithyroid drugs for less than 3 months. Researchers made the TCR library from RNA that was extracted from PBMCs. Study-wide results and limits: Favored gene segments in persistent disease were TRBV28, TRBJ1-2 and TRBJ2-5.

This CDR3 is 16 amino acids long. The germline CDR1 and CDR2 sequences are SGHKS and YYEKEE (reference sequence). Trimming pared 0 bases from V and 1 base from J, leaving 13 bases between. The TCR beta library used iRepertoire HTBI primers with Arm-PCR amplification of CDR3. TCRdb called the multiplex PCR reads again in MiXCR, with one record for every CDR3 protein. The data contain hundreds of thousands of distinct CDR3 sequences, about 16% of them singletons. A word on this clonotype: The antigen remains unidentified.

The same sample was also used in a study of T cells in Graves' hyperthyroidism and ophthalmopathy. That work contributes: In the first-round RT-PCR of the TCR CDR3, the HTBI primer set was used. A 13 V-J model separated ophthalmopathy from stable hyperthyroidism.

The genes are TRBV5-5 and TRBJ1-1; D not resolved. This specimen was peripheral blood mononuclear cells (PBMCs), taken at new diagnosis, from a patient treated with antithyroid drugs. This clonotype was obtained from a woman aged 25 to 39 with Graves disease. The CDR3 DNA is TGTGCCAGCAGCTTGGCTGGTTTGCCAGGGAACACTGAAGCTTTCTTT. Translating gives CASSLAGLPGNTEAFF. The variable domain in full, with the rest retrieved from reference TRBV5-5 and TRBJ1-1, is DAGVTQSPTHLIKTRGQQVTLRCSPISGHKSVSWYQQVLGQGPQFIFQYYEKEERGRGNFPDRFSARQFPNYSSELNVNALLLGDSALYLCASSLAGLPGNTEAFFGQGTRLTVV.